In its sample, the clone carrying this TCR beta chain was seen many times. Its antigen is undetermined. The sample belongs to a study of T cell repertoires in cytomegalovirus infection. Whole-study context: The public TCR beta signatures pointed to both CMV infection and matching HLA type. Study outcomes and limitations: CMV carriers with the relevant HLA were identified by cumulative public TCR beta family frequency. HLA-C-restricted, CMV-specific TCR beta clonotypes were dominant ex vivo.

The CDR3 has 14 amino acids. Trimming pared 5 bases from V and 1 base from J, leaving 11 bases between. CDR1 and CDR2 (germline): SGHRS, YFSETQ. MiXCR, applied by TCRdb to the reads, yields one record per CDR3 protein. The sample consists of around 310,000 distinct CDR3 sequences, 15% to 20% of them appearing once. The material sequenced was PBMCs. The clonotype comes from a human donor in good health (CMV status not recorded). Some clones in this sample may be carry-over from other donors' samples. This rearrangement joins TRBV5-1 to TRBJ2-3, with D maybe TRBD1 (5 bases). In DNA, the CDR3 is TGCGCCAGCAGTAAGGGGATCGGCACAGATACGCAGTATTTT. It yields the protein CASSKGIGTDTQYF.